Presented here are 11 T cell receptor beta chains from one specimen sequenced in a study of identical twins. Each CDR3 protein is one row after TCRdb ran MiXCR on the 5' RACE reads. The sample lists about 250,000 distinct CDR3 sequences, more than 12% occurring once. Sequencing was performed on memory (CD45RO+) T cells sorted from blood. Source of these receptors: a woman aged 18 to 35 in good health.

This clonotype was seen a handful of times. J is TRBJ1-4 and V is TRBV6-1, with no clear D. Germline CDR1 is MNHNS and CDR2 is SASEGT. Trimming cost V 6 bases and J 6 bases, with 14 bases left between them. The CDR3 is 14 amino acids. This CDR3 reads CASSPVGLDEKLFF. CDR3 coding DNA: TGTGCCAGCAGCCCTGTAGGGTTGGATGAAAAACTGTTTTTT.

In its sample, this clonotype was seen many times. The chain links TRBV4-3 to TRBJ2-1; 9 bases match TRBD1. The V gene end was trimmed by 3 bases and the J gene end by 4 bases; junction bases not matched to a gene: 4. The CDR3 runs to 15 residues. Germline values: CDR1 LGHNA, CDR2 YSLEER. Written as DNA, the CDR3 is TGCGCCAGCAGCCAGACGGGGACAGGGTACAATGAGCAGTTCTTC. Its protein product is CASSQTGTGYNEQFF.

This clonotype was observed at least ten times. J is TRBJ1-2 and V is TRBV6-1; D is perhaps TRBD1 (6 bases). Germline V lookup: CDR1 MNHNS, CDR2 SASEGT. The germline V and J ends were trimmed by 7 bases and 0 bases, with 9 bases remaining between them. This CDR3 contains 13 residues. CDR3: CASKNRANYGYTF. The CDR3 region has the DNA TGTGCCAGCAAAAACAGGGCTAACTATGGCTACACCTTC.

In its sample, this clonotype was seen a few times. The rearrangement uses TRBV3-1 and TRBJ2-2, with D unresolved. Germline CDR1 and CDR2: LGHDT and YNNKEL (reference sequence). This CDR3 contains 17 residues. V lost 11 bases to trimming and J lost 0 bases, with 22 bases between them. The CDR3 coding sequence is TGTGCCTCCTGCCAAGATCTCACGGAGTCGAACACCGGGGAGCTGTTTTTT. The encoded protein is CASCQDLTESNTGELFF.

This clonotype was observed many times. The J gene is TRBJ1-6, the V gene TRBV15; maybe TRBD1 (5 bases). This CDR3 spans 15 amino acids. Germline loops: CDR1 LNHNV, CDR2 YYDKDF (reference sequence). V was shortened by 3 bases and J by 10 bases, with 16 bases between the two germline ends. CDR3 in amino acids: CATSSDRSGQSPLHF. As DNA, the CDR3 is TGTGCCACCAGCAGTGACCGGTCGGGGCAGTCACCCCTCCACTTT.

CDR3 region: CASRVSMNTEAFF. The CDR3 DNA follows: TGTGCCAGCAGGGTATCCATGAACACTGAAGCTTTCTTT. This chain joins TRBV7-2 and TRBJ1-1; D ambiguous. This CDR3 contains 13 residues. The germline V and J ends were trimmed by 6 bases and 0 bases, with 8 bases remaining between them. Germline V gives CDR1 SGHTA, CDR2 FQGNSA.

This clonotype showed up many times. This sequence joins TRBV5-1 and TRBJ2-3; D may be TRBD1 (6 bases). V was trimmed by 4 bases and J by 3 bases, leaving 15 bases between them. The CDR3 is 15 residues long. Germline loops: CDR1 SGHRS, CDR2 YFSETQ. CDR3 nucleotide sequence: TGCGCCAGCAGCGGCGGACTCGACAGGACAGATACGCAGTATTTT. Translation gives CASSGGLDRTDTQYF.

This clonotype was detected only a few times. The CDR3 coding sequence is TGTGCCAGCAGTTTTTCTATTCACTATGGCTACACCTTC. Translated: CASSFSIHYGYTF. This chain connects TRBV12-3 or TRBV12-4 to TRBJ1-2, with D hard to call. V dropped 3 bases and J dropped 3 bases, with 8 bases sitting between them. The CDR3 totals 13 residues.

The rearrangement uses TRBV6-5 and TRBJ2-1, with D maybe TRBD1 (6 bases). Germline CDR1 MNHEY, CDR2 SVGAGI. The CDR3 totals 11 residues. Trimming pared 4 bases from V and 11 bases from J, leaving 9 bases between. Written as DNA, the CDR3 is TGTGCCAGCAGTTTACGGGACAAGCAGTTCTTC. The encoded protein is CASSLRDKQFF.

Relative to its sample, this clonotype is medium-sized. The chain couples TRBV12-3 or TRBV12-4 to TRBJ2-7; 7 bases align to TRBD1. V lost 5 bases, J lost 3 bases, and 4 bases stayed unmatched. The CDR3 length is 13 residues. This chain's CDR3 is CASSRNRGYEQYF. Written as DNA, the CDR3 is TGTGCCAGCAGTCGGAACAGGGGCTACGAGCAGTACTTC.

The rearrangement links TRBV6-2 or TRBV6-3 to TRBJ2-7; 9 nucleotides align to TRBD1. Germline V lookup: CDR1 MNHEY, CDR2 SVGEGT. The CDR3 is made up of 15 amino acids. V was pared by 2 bases and J by 4 bases, with 6 bases of the junction left unmatched. Written as DNA, the CDR3 is TGTGCCAGCAGTTACGAGTTTGGACAGGGGTACGAGCAGTACTTC. Its translation: CASSYEFGQGYEQYF.